These 26 T cell receptor beta chains were all obtained from the same sample, sequenced in a study of blood T cell repertoires in COVID-19. The assay was immunoSEQ multiplex PCR, and TCRdb's table has in-frame clones only and misses some. Of roughly 160,000 clones in the sample, roughly 85% were seen once. Source material: PBMCs or T cells enriched from blood (not recorded which). These receptors were obtained from a woman in her 70s in a cohort exposed to, infected with or recovered from COVID-19 (not recorded which).

This chain connects TRBV29-1 to TRBJ1-5; weak D call: TRBD1 (6 bases). Germline V gene sequence: CDR1 SQVTM, CDR2 ANQGSEA. V lost 4 bases to trimming and J lost 3 bases, with 10 bases between them. The CDR3 loop spans 13 amino acids. CDR3 DNA: TGCAGCGTTGCCCAGGGGCCCAATCAGCCCCAGCATTTT. It translates to CSVAQGPNQPQHF.

This clone was counted a few times. V gene TRBV5-8 combines with J gene TRBJ1-6, with a possible D match to TRBD1 (5 bases). CDR1 and CDR2 from the germline V gene are SGHTS and YDEGEE. This CDR3 has 15 amino acids. V shed 0 bases and J shed 9 bases, with 13 bases lying between them. The CDR3 sequence is CASSLGQGFRSPLHF. In DNA, the CDR3 is TGTGCCAGCAGCTTGGGGCAGGGCTTCCGTTCACCCCTCCACTTT.

This CDR3 is CASSTVSYEQYF. In nucleotides, the CDR3 is TGTGCCAGCAGTACTGTCTCCTACGAGCAGTACTTC. This chain uses TRBV6-5 with TRBJ2-7; D ambiguous. Germline V lookup: CDR1 MNHEY, CDR2 SVGAGI. V lost 5 bases to trimming and J lost 0 bases, with 5 bases between them. CDR3 length: 12 amino acids.

This clone was picked up one time. The chain carries TRBV27 and TRBJ1-6, with D perhaps TRBD1 (6 bases). Germline CDR1 and CDR2: MNHEY and SMNVEV (reference sequence). This CDR3 has 16 amino acids. The germline V and J ends were trimmed by 3 bases and 7 bases, with 16 bases remaining between them. The CDR3 DNA is TGTGCCAGCAGTTTGCTTGCAGGGGTCGGCAATTCACCCCTCCACTTT. The encoded protein is CASSLLAGVGNSPLHF.

The chain links TRBV6-1 to TRBJ1-2, with 9 bases matching TRBD1. The CDR3 is made up of 15 amino acids. V was clipped by 3 bases and J by 4 bases; unmatched bases: 6. CDR1 and CDR2 from the germline V gene are MNHNS and SASEGT. In DNA, the CDR3 is TGTGCCAGCAGTGAGGGACAGGGTAGTGGCTATGGCTACACCTTC. This translates into CASSEGQGSGYGYTF.

This chain uses TRBV14 with TRBJ2-1; D is perhaps TRBD2 (5 bases). Between the trimmed V and J ends, which lost 8 bases and 3 bases, there was a span of 14 bases. There are 14 residues in the CDR3. CDR1 SGHDN and CDR2 FVKESK come from the germline V gene. CDR3 bases: TGTGCCAGCCAAGAGGGCTCTTACTACAATGAGCAGTTCTTC. It codes for CASQEGSYYNEQFF. Together with reference TRBV14 and TRBJ2-1, the CDR3 gives the full variable domain: EAGVTQFPSHSVIEKGQTVTLRCDPISGHDNLYWYRRVMGKEIKFLLHFVKESKQDESGMPNNRFLAERTGGTYSTLKVQPAELEDSGVYFCASQEGSYYNEQFFGPGTRLTVL.

The chain couples TRBV9 to TRBJ2-7; D perhaps matches TRBD1 (6 bases). Trimming cost V 4 bases and J 4 bases, with 15 bases left between them. The germline V gene encodes CDR1 SGDLS and CDR2 YYNGEE. CDR3 length: 14 residues. For the CDR3, the DNA is TGTGCCAGCAGCTCCCGACAGGAGAATTACGAGCAGTACTTC. It encodes CASSSRQENYEQYF.

The gene calls are TRBV16 and TRBJ2-6, with 10 bases matching TRBD1. CDR1 and CDR2 (germline): KGHSY, FQNENV. The V and J ends lost 7 bases and 3 bases, in that order; junction bases with no gene match: 12. The CDR3 totals 18 residues. CDR3 nucleotide sequence: TGTGCCAGCACCCAGGCGGACAGGGGGTCTGGTGGGGCCAACGTCCTGACTTTC. Residues: CASTQADRGSGGANVLTF.

The chain recombines TRBV6-5 with TRBJ1-4; 9 nucleotides align to TRBD1. V trimming: 0 bases; J trimming: 4 bases; junction bases outside the gene matches: 3. The CDR3 consists of 16 residues. CDR1 is MNHEY and CDR2 is SVGAGI in the germline V gene. The chain's CDR3 is CASSYSPGQGNEKLFF. The CDR3 DNA follows: TGTGCCAGCAGTTACTCGCCGGGACAGGGTAATGAAAAACTGTTTTTT.

V usage is TRBV11-3 and J usage is TRBJ1-1; 8 nucleotides match TRBD1. Germline values: CDR1 SGHNT, CDR2 YENEEA. The V gene end was trimmed by 5 bases and the J gene end by 11 bases; junction bases not matched to a gene: 25. The CDR3 spans 18 residues. The CDR3 nucleotides are TGTGCCAGCAGCGGAAGGGGATGGACAGGGCCGGCCTACGCGGAGGCTTTCTTT. Translated: CASSGRGWTGPAYAEAFF.

The chain recombines TRBV7-3 with TRBJ2-2, with a possible D match to TRBD1 (5 bases). The CDR3 has 13 residues. Germline V lookup: CDR1 SGHTA, CDR2 FQGTGA. The V and J ends lost 4 bases and 6 bases respectively, with 9 bases between them. The CDR3, as DNA: TGTGCCAGCAGCTCCAGGGTCCCCGGGGAGCTGTTTTTT. It is translated as CASSSRVPGELFF.

This clone was recorded once. The chain combines TRBV18 with TRBJ1-2; 9 positions match TRBD1. CDR3 size: 14 residues. Germline lookup yields CDR1 KGHSH and CDR2 LQKENI. The V and J ends lost 3 bases and 5 bases, in that order; junction bases with no gene match: 4. The CDR3 region is CASSPGQGGYGYTF. The CDR3 DNA follows: TGTGCCAGCTCACCGGGACAGGGTGGATATGGCTACACCTTC. Variable domain in full (rest from reference TRBV18 and TRBJ1-2): NAGVMQNPRHLVRRRGQEARLRCSPMKGHSHVYWYRQLPEEGLKFMVYLQKENIIDESGMPKERFSAEFPKEGPSILRIQQVVRGDSAAYFCASSPGQGGYGYTFGSGTRLTVV.

The CDR3 spells CASSLADSRGTQYF. The CDR3 DNA is TGCGCCAGCAGCTTGGCGGACTCCCGGGGGACCCAGTACTTC. This chain joins TRBV5-1 and TRBJ2-5, with a possible D match to TRBD2 (5 bases). Looked up from germline, CDR1 is SGHRS and CDR2 is YFSETQ. V was trimmed by 0 bases and J by 7 bases, leaving 13 bases between them. This CDR3 spans 14 amino acids.

The chain has TRBV7-9 and TRBJ1-3, with unresolved D. V was trimmed by 5 bases and J by 0 bases, leaving 14 bases between them. This CDR3 region has 16 residues. Germline CDR1 and CDR2: SEHNR and FQNEAQ (reference sequence). CDR3 protein: CASSRSGRNSGNTIYF. The CDR3 coding sequence is TGTGCCAGCAGCCGCAGCGGTCGGAACTCTGGAAACACCATATATTTT.

This clone was detected only a few times. The chain couples TRBV4-1 to TRBJ2-2, with TRBD2 matching 10 bases. CDR3 length: 18 residues. The junction had 9 bases not matched to a gene; V was cut back by 1 base and J by 4 bases. Germline-derived CDR1 and CDR2 are MGHRA and YSYEKL. The CDR3 region is CASSQGKEAGGRTGELFF. CDR3 in DNA: TGCGCCAGCAGCCAAGGGAAAGAAGCGGGAGGGCGCACCGGGGAGCTGTTTTTT.

This chain links TRBV19 with TRBJ1-1; the match to TRBD1 covers 8 bases. The germline gives CDR1 LNHDA, CDR2 SQIVND (reference sequence). The CDR3 is 13 amino acids. With 5 bases clipped from V and 4 bases from J, the junction kept 3 bases outside the gene matches. The CDR3 reads CASSDRGGTEAFF. The DNA for the CDR3 is TGTGCCAGTAGTGACAGGGGCGGCACTGAAGCTTTCTTT.

The chain has TRBV18 and TRBJ1-1; 7 bases align to TRBD1. Germline CDR1 KGHSH, CDR2 LQKENI. The CDR3 has 16 amino acids. V lost 0 bases to trimming and J lost 3 bases; unmatched junction nucleotides: 7. The DNA for the CDR3 is TGTGCCAGCTCACCACCGAACAGGGGACTTTACACTGAAGCTTTCTTT. This encodes CASSPPNRGLYTEAFF. Complete variable domain (other parts from reference TRBV18 and TRBJ1-1): NAGVMQNPRHLVRRRGQEARLRCSPMKGHSHVYWYRQLPEEGLKFMVYLQKENIIDESGMPKERFSAEFPKEGPSILRIQQVVRGDSAAYFCASSPPNRGLYTEAFFGQGTRLTVV.

The DNA of the CDR3 is TGTGCCAGCAGTACGTCAGGGGTCTGGGAGCCCCAGCATTTT. The encoded protein is CASSTSGVWEPQHF. J is TRBJ1-5 and V is TRBV6-5, with D perhaps matching TRBD1 (6 bases). Germline V CDR1 and CDR2: MNHEY, SVGAGI. Trimming took off 5 bases at V and 8 bases at J, with 16 bases between the two ends. The CDR3 contains 14 residues.

The chain links TRBV24-1 to TRBJ2-1, with 8 bases fitting TRBD1. Trimming at V came to 5 bases and at J to 1 base, leaving 3 bases not matched to a gene. This CDR3 contains 15 residues. Germline CDR1 reads KGHDR; CDR2 reads SFDVKD. The CDR3 is CATSGGQGSYNEQFF. In DNA, the CDR3 is TGTGCCACCAGTGGAGGACAGGGTTCCTACAATGAGCAGTTCTTC.

The chain combines TRBV11-3 with TRBJ2-7; possibly TRBD1 for D (5 bases). V was shortened by 0 bases and J by 0 bases, with 9 bases between the two germline ends. Per germline, CDR1 SGHNT and CDR2 YENEEA. The CDR3 extends over 15 amino acids. The CDR3 DNA sequence: TGTGCCAGCAGCTTAGACAGGGCTGGCTCCTACGAGCAGTACTTC. Its translation is CASSLDRAGSYEQYF.

The chain joins TRBV6-5 to TRBJ1-6, with a possible D match to TRBD1 (5 bases). CDR3 length equals 12 residues. V was pared by 8 bases and J by 5 bases, with 7 bases between. Germline CDR1 is MNHEY and CDR2 is SVGAGI. CDR3 region: CASETDNSPLHF. The CDR3 DNA follows: TGTGCCAGCGAGACAGATAATTCACCCCTCCACTTT.

The rearrangement joins TRBV12-3 or TRBV12-4 to TRBJ2-3; TRBD2 might be the D (6 bases). The V end lost 6 bases, the J end lost 3 bases, and 10 bases lay between the germline ends. This CDR3 has 13 residues. This CDR3 is CASSGTVTDTQYF. The DNA for the CDR3 is TGTGCCAGCAGCGGGACTGTGACAGATACGCAGTATTTT.

V usage is TRBV9 and J usage is TRBJ1-2; TRBD1 is a possible D gene (6 bases). The CDR3 consists of 15 residues. Between the trimmed V and J ends, which lost 3 bases and 8 bases, there was a span of 20 bases. The germline V gene has CDR1 SGDLS and CDR2 YYNGEE. The CDR3 is CASSARDRSTGGYTF. CDR3 coding DNA: TGTGCCAGCAGCGCAAGAGACAGGTCCACTGGGGGCTACACCTTC.

The chain is built from TRBV5-1 and TRBJ2-1, with 10 bases identical to TRBD1. After removal of 4 bases from V and 8 bases from J, the junction contained 3 bases not matched to a gene. Germline V gene sequence: CDR1 SGHRS, CDR2 YFSETQ. The CDR3 runs to 13 residues. In DNA form, the CDR3 reads TGCGCCAGCAGCGACAGGGGGCAGCATGAGCAGTTCTTC. Translated: CASSDRGQHEQFF.

CDR3 sequence (DNA): TGTGCCAGCAGCTGGGGGGAGTTCCCGGATACGCAGTATTTT. Amino acid sequence: CASSWGEFPDTQYF. V and J are TRBV11-2 and TRBJ2-3, with D perhaps TRBD2 (6 bases). CDR3 length: 14 residues. Germline loops: CDR1 SGHAT, CDR2 FQNNGV. Trimming stripped 4 bases from V and 6 bases from J, with 14 bases between.

This chain joins TRBV29-1 and TRBJ1-1; D call uncertain. The CDR3 is 13 amino acids. CDR1 and CDR2 from the germline V gene are SQVTM and ANQGSEA. Trimming removed 2 bases from V and 5 bases from J, with 12 bases in between. Here the CDR3 reads CSVERGEVTEAFF. DNA of the CDR3: TGCAGCGTTGAACGGGGTGAAGTGACTGAAGCTTTCTTT.